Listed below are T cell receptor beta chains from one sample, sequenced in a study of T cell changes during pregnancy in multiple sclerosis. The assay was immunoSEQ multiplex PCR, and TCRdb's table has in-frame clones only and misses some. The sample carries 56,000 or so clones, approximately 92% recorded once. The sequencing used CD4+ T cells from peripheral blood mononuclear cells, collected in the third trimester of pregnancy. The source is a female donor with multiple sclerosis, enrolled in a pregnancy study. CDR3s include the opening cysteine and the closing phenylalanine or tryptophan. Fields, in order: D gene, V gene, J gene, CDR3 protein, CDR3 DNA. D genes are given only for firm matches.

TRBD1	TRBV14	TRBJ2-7	CASSQRLGQGDYEQYF	TGTGCCAGCAGCCAAAGGTTAGGACAGGGGGATTACGAGCAGTACTTC
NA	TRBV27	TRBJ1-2	CASSPGQGTYGYTF	TGTGCCAGCAGTCCCGGGCAGGGGACCTATGGCTACACCTTC
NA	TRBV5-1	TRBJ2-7	CASSWGGTGAYEQYF	TGCGCCAGCAGCTGGGGGGGGACAGGAGCATACGAGCAGTACTTC
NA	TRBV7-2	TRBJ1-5	CASSLDSPDQPQHF	TGTGCCAGCAGCCTGGACAGCCCGGATCAGCCCCAGCATTTT
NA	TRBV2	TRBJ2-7	CASMRLFLYEQYF	TGTGCCAGCATGAGGCTGTTTCTCTACGAGCAGTACTTC
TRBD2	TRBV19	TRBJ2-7	CASSPGTSGISFDEQYF	TGTGCCAGTAGTCCTGGAACTAGCGGGATAAGCTTCGACGAGCAGTACTTC
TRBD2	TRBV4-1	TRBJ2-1	CASRPQGGLAGSYNEQFF	TGCGCCAGCAGACCTCAGGGGGGACTAGCGGGGTCCTACAATGAGCAGTTCTTC
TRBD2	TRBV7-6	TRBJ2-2	CASSGLAGGLTGELFF	TGTGCCAGCAGCGGACTAGCGGGAGGTTTAACCGGGGAGCTGTTTTTT
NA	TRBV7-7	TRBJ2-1	CASSLGQGQFNEQFF	TGTGCTAGCAGCTTAGGGCAGGGACAATTCAATGAGCAGTTCTTC
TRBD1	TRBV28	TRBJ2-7	CASSLSQGAEEQYF	TGTGCCAGCAGTTTATCCCAGGGGGCTGAGGAGCAGTACTTC
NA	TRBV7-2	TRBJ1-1	CASSFGPNTEAFF	TGTGCCAGCAGCTTTGGCCCGAACACTGAAGCTTTCTTT
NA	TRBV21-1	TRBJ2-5	CASSKGRRDRLPNLQETQYF	TGTGCCAGCAGCAAGGGTCGGCGGGATCGTTTGCCCAACCTCCAAGAGACCCAGTACTTC
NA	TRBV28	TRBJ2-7	CASIYSPLSNEQYF	TGTGCCAGCATCTATTCTCCCCTCTCTAACGAGCAGTACTTC
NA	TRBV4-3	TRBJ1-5	CASSLGPGAYNQPQHF	TGCGCCAGCAGCCTCGGACCAGGGGCGTACAATCAGCCCCAGCATTTT
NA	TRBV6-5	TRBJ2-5	CASRGLPLGETQYF	TGTGCCAGCAGGGGACTGCCTTTGGGCGAGACCCAGTACTTC
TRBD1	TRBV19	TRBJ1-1	CASDDRGHTEAFF	TGTGCCAGTGACGACAGGGGGCACACTGAAGCTTTCTTT